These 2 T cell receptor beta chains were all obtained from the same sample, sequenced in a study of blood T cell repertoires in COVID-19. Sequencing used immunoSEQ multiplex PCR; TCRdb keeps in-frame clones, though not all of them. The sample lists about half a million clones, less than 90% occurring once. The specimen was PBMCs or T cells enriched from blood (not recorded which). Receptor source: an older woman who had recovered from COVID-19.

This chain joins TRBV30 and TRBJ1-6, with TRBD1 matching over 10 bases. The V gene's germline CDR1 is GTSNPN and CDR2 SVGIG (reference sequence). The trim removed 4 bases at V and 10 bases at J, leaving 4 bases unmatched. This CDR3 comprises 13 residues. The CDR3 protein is CAWNRDRGSPLHF. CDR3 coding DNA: TGTGCCTGGAACCGGGACAGGGGATCACCCCTCCACTTT.

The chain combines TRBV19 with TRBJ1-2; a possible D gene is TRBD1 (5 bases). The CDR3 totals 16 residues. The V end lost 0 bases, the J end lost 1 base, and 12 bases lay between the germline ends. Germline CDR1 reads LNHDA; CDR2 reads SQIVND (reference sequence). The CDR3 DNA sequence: TGTGCCAGTAGTATAGAAGGCGCAGGGTTTAACTATGGCTACACCTTC. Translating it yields CASSIEGAGFNYGYTF.